These 32 T cell receptor beta chains share one sample of origin, sequenced in a study of PD-1 blockade in classical Hodgkin lymphoma. TCRdb's table, derived via immunoSEQ multiplex PCR, lists solely in-frame clones and lacks some. The sample holds roughly 150,000 clones, about 81% seen once. All patients relapsed after autologous stem cell transplantation, and brentuximab vedotin exposure varied. Specimen: peripheral blood mononuclear cells (PBMCs), collected before the second cycle of nivolumab. The receptors originated from a human donor with classical Hodgkin lymphoma.

The chain recombines TRBV6-5 with TRBJ1-6; no firm D call. This CDR3 has 11 residues. Trimming pared 7 bases from V and 6 bases from J, leaving 4 bases between. Germline V gene data show CDR1 as MNHEY and CDR2 as SVGAGI. CDR3 in amino acids: CASTFNSPLHF. The CDR3 bases are TGTGCCAGCACGTTTAATTCACCCCTCCACTTT.

The rearrangement joins TRBV20-1 to TRBJ2-7; no reliable D call. V lost 3 bases, J lost 2 bases, and 2 bases lay in between. The CDR3 loop spans 10 amino acids. The germline gives CDR1 DFQATT, CDR2 SNEGSKA (reference sequence). DNA for the CDR3: TGCAGTGCTAGGACCTACGAGCAGTACTTC. Translated: CSARTYEQYF.

This chain joins TRBV5-4 and TRBJ2-5, with a tentative D call TRBD2 (6 bases). Germline V gene data show CDR1 as SGHNT and CDR2 as YYREEE (reference sequence). The V end lost 2 bases, the J end lost 2 bases, and 7 bases lay between the germline ends. This CDR3 region has 13 residues. The CDR3 nucleotides are TGTGCCAGCAGCTTAGGACTACAAGAGACCCAGTACTTC. This translates into CASSLGLQETQYF.

This chain links TRBV5-4 with TRBJ1-2; weak D call: TRBD1 (6 bases). This CDR3 contains 13 residues. Germline loops: CDR1 SGHNT, CDR2 YYREEE (reference sequence). Between the trimmed V and J ends, which lost 3 bases and 4 bases, there was a span of 10 bases. The CDR3 loop is CASSSTGPYGYTF. CDR3 in DNA: TGTGCCAGCAGCTCAACAGGGCCCTATGGCTACACCTTC.

The table lists this clone with a count of one. The chain has TRBV9 and TRBJ2-7; 8 bases are shared with TRBD2. J was trimmed by 3 bases and V by 4 bases; bases with no gene match: 12. This CDR3 spans 16 amino acids. Per germline, CDR1 SGDLS and CDR2 YYNGEE. The CDR3 DNA is TGTGCCAGCAGCTTAACCCCAACAGCGGGGGTCTACGAGCAGTACTTC. Translating it yields CASSLTPTAGVYEQYF.

The chain is built from TRBV4-1 and TRBJ2-2; 8 positions match TRBD1. Unmatched junction bases numbered 13, after V lost 2 bases and J lost 5 bases. The CDR3 has 18 residues. Germline loops: CDR1 MGHRA, CDR2 YSYEKL. Here the CDR3 reads CASSQLPLAGQVTGELFF. DNA for the CDR3: TGCGCCAGCAGCCAACTCCCTTTGGCGGGACAGGTGACCGGGGAGCTGTTTTTT.

V is TRBV10-3 and J is TRBJ2-3; maybe TRBD2 (5 bases). Germline V gives CDR1 ENHRY, CDR2 SYGVKD. The CDR3 contains 15 residues. Trimming stripped 2 bases from V and 2 bases from J, with 11 bases between. CDR3 sequence: CAISESSGLTDTQYF. CDR3 DNA sequence: TGTGCCATCAGTGAGAGCAGCGGCCTCACAGATACGCAGTATTTT.

Written as DNA, the CDR3 is TGTGCCAGCAGCTTGGGTGGAGGGTACAATGAGCAGTTCTTC. Its protein product is CASSLGGGYNEQFF. The chain carries TRBV5-4 and TRBJ2-1; a possible D gene is TRBD2 (6 bases). The CDR3 is made up of 14 amino acids. Germline CDR1 reads SGHNT; CDR2 reads YYREEE (reference sequence). V was pared by 0 bases and J by 4 bases, with 8 bases between.

This chain uses TRBV7-9 with TRBJ2-7, with D unclear. V was shortened by 3 bases and J by 1 base, with 1 base between the two germline ends. Germline CDR1 SEHNR, CDR2 FQNEAQ (reference sequence). This CDR3 has 11 amino acids. The CDR3 spells CASSFSYEQYF. The CDR3 nucleotides are TGTGCCAGCAGCTTTTCCTACGAGCAGTACTTC.

This chain joins TRBV2 and TRBJ1-5; 7 nucleotides agree with TRBD1. This CDR3 has 13 residues. The junction had 4 bases not matched to a gene; V was cut back by 6 bases and J by 5 bases. The germline gives CDR1 SNHLY, CDR2 FYNNEI. This chain's CDR3 is CASRLQGDQPQHF. DNA for the CDR3: TGTGCCAGCAGGTTGCAGGGGGATCAGCCCCAGCATTTT.

The chain has TRBV18 and TRBJ2-3; TRBD1 matches 10 bases. This CDR3 has 15 amino acids. Germline assignment: CDR1 KGHSH and CDR2 LQKENI. The trim removed 4 bases at V and 2 bases at J, leaving 3 bases unmatched. The CDR3 DNA follows: TGTGCCAGCTCACAGGGACAGGGGTACACAGATACGCAGTATTTT. It is translated as CASSQGQGYTDTQYF.

The chain is built from TRBV27 and TRBJ2-4; no clear D. V was shortened by 5 bases and J by 0 bases, with 8 bases between the two germline ends. Germline V gives CDR1 MNHEY, CDR2 SMNVEV (reference sequence). CDR3 length: 14 residues. The CDR3 DNA is TGTGCCAGCAGTGTAGGGATAGCCAAAAACATTCAGTACTTC. Its translation is CASSVGIAKNIQYF.

This chain links TRBV5-1 with TRBJ1-6, with no clear D. The germline V gene encodes CDR1 SGHRS and CDR2 YFSETQ. The CDR3 is 15 amino acids. Trimming cost V 0 bases and J 3 bases, with 7 bases left between them. This chain's CDR3 is CASSLASSYNSPLHF. The CDR3 coding sequence is TGCGCCAGCAGCTTGGCCTCCAGCTATAATTCACCCCTCCACTTT.

The V and J genes are TRBV2 and TRBJ1-2; unclear D gene. Trimming took off 0 bases at V and 5 bases at J, with 22 bases between the two ends. There are 18 residues in the CDR3. Germline V lookup: CDR1 SNHLY, CDR2 FYNNEI. For the CDR3, the DNA is TGTGCCAGCAGTGAAGCGACCTCCGCTTTACAGACTTCTTATGGCTACACCTTC. Its protein product is CASSEATSALQTSYGYTF.

The chain couples TRBV5-1 to TRBJ1-2; no clear D. V dropped 0 bases and J dropped 4 bases, with 10 bases sitting between them. The length of the CDR3 is 14 residues. The germline gives CDR1 SGHRS, CDR2 YFSETQ. This CDR3 reads CASSLEGSLYGYTF. CDR3 nucleotides: TGCGCCAGCAGCTTGGAAGGCAGCCTCTATGGCTACACCTTC.

Many counts were recorded for this clone. This sequence joins TRBV2 and TRBJ2-1; D remains ambiguous. Germline V gene data show CDR1 as SNHLY and CDR2 as FYNNEI. CDR3 size: 12 residues. V was trimmed by 4 bases and J by 8 bases, leaving 9 bases between them. The DNA for the CDR3 is TGTGCCAGCAGTGTAGGTGTGTATGAGCAGTTCTTC. Amino acid sequence: CASSVGVYEQFF.

This clone has a single count. This sequence joins TRBV5-1 and TRBJ1-4, with D possibly being TRBD1 (5 bases). CDR1 SGHRS and CDR2 YFSETQ come from the germline V gene. Trimming left V 1 base short and J 0 bases short, with 10 bases between. CDR3 length equals 16 residues. CDR3 coding DNA: TGCGCCAGCAGCTTGCTGGGACTAACAACTAATGAAAAACTGTTTTTT. As protein: CASSLLGLTTNEKLFF.

This chain connects TRBV5-8 to TRBJ1-1; 8 bases line up with TRBD1. With 4 bases clipped from V and 4 bases from J, the junction kept 6 bases outside the gene matches. CDR1 SGHTS and CDR2 YDEGEE come from the germline V gene. The CDR3 spans 14 residues. The CDR3 DNA reads as TGTGCCAGCAGCCAAGACAGGGGTATCACTGAAGCTTTCTTT. The encoded protein is CASSQDRGITEAFF. Complete variable domain (other parts from reference TRBV5-8 and TRBJ1-1): EAGVTQSPTHLIKTRGQQATLRCSPISGHTSVYWYQQALGLGLQFLLWYDEGEERNRGNFPPRFSGRQFPNYSSELNVNALELEDSALYLCASSQDRGITEAFFGQGTRLTVV.

The chain couples TRBV10-3 to TRBJ2-3; D ambiguous. This CDR3 region has 12 residues. Per the germline V gene, CDR1 is ENHRY and CDR2 is SYGVKD. The V end was cut by 4 bases, the J end by 5 bases, with 7 bases between. CDR3 in amino acids: CAISGFKDTQYF. The CDR3 DNA follows: TGTGCCATCAGTGGGTTCAAAGATACGCAGTATTTT.

There are a few counts of this clone. V usage is TRBV9 and J usage is TRBJ2-7, with D possibly matching TRBD1 (6 bases). Germline V gives CDR1 SGDLS, CDR2 YYNGEE. With 0 bases removed from V and 4 bases from J, the gap between germline ends came to 14 bases. The CDR3 has 15 residues. CDR3 DNA: TGTGCCAGCAGCGTAGGCTGGGACACGGGTTACGAGCAGTACTTC. As protein: CASSVGWDTGYEQYF.

The J gene is TRBJ2-1, the V gene TRBV11-3; D is unresolved. Trimming shortened V by 2 bases and J by 5 bases, and 10 bases separated the two germline ends. Germline assignment: CDR1 SGHNT and CDR2 YENEEA. This CDR3 is 14 amino acids long. CDR3 residues: CASSLMSSNNEQFF. CDR3 in DNA: TGTGCCAGCAGCTTAATGTCCTCGAACAATGAGCAGTTCTTC.

The chain employs TRBV7-9 and TRBJ2-5, with 7 bases fitting TRBD1. Germline trimming cut 3 bases from V and 0 bases from J; bases unmatched to any gene: 4. The CDR3 is 15 residues long. Germline values: CDR1 SEHNR, CDR2 FQNEAQ (reference sequence). This CDR3 reads CASSLGDRDQETQYF. The CDR3 DNA reads TGTGCCAGCAGCTTGGGGGACAGAGACCAAGAGACCCAGTACTTC.

V usage is TRBV2 and J usage is TRBJ1-2; 7 nucleotides line up with TRBD1. The germline gives CDR1 SNHLY, CDR2 FYNNEI. J lost 1 base, V lost 7 bases, and 9 bases had no gene match. The CDR3 spans 15 residues. The CDR3 protein is CASIRQGGGNYGYTF. CDR3 sequence (DNA): TGTGCCAGCATCAGACAGGGTGGGGGTAACTATGGCTACACCTTC.

The genes are TRBV9 and TRBJ2-1, with TRBD2 matching 9 bases. This CDR3 comprises 15 residues. The germline V gene has CDR1 SGDLS and CDR2 YYNGEE. Germline trimming cut 6 bases from V and 5 bases from J; bases unmatched to any gene: 9. The CDR3 protein is CASNPGREGNNEQFF. In DNA, the CDR3 is TGTGCCAGCAATCCGGGGCGGGAGGGAAACAATGAGCAGTTCTTC.

The chain is built from TRBV5-1 and TRBJ2-1, with D tentatively TRBD2 (6 bases). The CDR3 has 17 residues. Trimming shortened V by 5 bases and J by 2 bases, and 20 bases separated the two germline ends. The V gene's germline CDR1 is SGHRS and CDR2 YFSETQ. CDR3 amino acids: CASSTGLPNPTYNEQFF. Written as DNA, the CDR3 is TGCGCCAGCAGTACGGGACTCCCTAACCCTACCTACAATGAGCAGTTCTTC.

DNA of the CDR3: TGTGCCAGCAGCTTGCCAGGACAGTCGATGAATGGCTACACCTTC. Translation: CASSLPGQSMNGYTF. The chain combines TRBV5-4 with TRBJ1-2; weak D call: TRBD1 (6 bases). Trimming pared 1 base from V and 6 bases from J, leaving 16 bases between. In germline, CDR1 is SGHNT, CDR2 YYREEE (reference sequence). This CDR3 contains 15 residues.

The chain couples TRBV29-1 to TRBJ2-7; D not resolved. With 7 bases removed from V and 0 bases from J, the gap between germline ends came to 10 bases. Per the germline V gene, CDR1 is SQVTM and CDR2 is ANQGSEA. The CDR3 runs to 12 residues. CDR3 amino acids: CSATAASYEQYF. The CDR3 DNA reads TGCAGCGCCACGGCGGCCTCCTACGAGCAGTACTTC.

This clone is medium-sized (0.01 to 0.1%) in the sample. The rearrangement links TRBV28 to TRBJ1-4; 8 bases map to TRBD1. The length of the CDR3 is 15 residues. CDR1 MDHEN and CDR2 SYDVKM come from the germline V gene. Germline trimming cut 6 bases from V and 7 bases from J; bases unmatched to any gene: 10. The CDR3 here is CASRKQGAGSEKLFF. CDR3 coding DNA: TGTGCCAGCAGAAAGCAGGGGGCAGGTAGTGAAAAACTGTTTTTT.

The chain uses TRBV11-3 and TRBJ2-1; no clear D gene. Germline-derived CDR1 and CDR2 are SGHNT and YENEEA. CDR3 length equals 15 residues. V was shortened by 5 bases and J by 1 base, with 12 bases between the two germline ends. CDR3 DNA: TGTGCCAGCAGCCTCCGGGCCGGGTCCTACAATGAGCAGTTCTTC. As protein: CASSLRAGSYNEQFF.

This clone showed up just a few times. The V and J genes are TRBV6-5 and TRBJ2-7; D is possibly TRBD2 (6 bases). Germline assignment: CDR1 MNHEY and CDR2 SVGAGI. The CDR3 contains 13 residues. V was pared by 6 bases and J by 1 base, with 10 bases between. The CDR3, as DNA: TGTGCCAGCAGATCACGGGGGTCCTACGAGCAGTACTTC. Its protein is CASRSRGSYEQYF.

This chain links TRBV18 with TRBJ1-1; TRBD1 matches at 8 bases. The CDR3 totals 14 residues. V lost 5 bases to trimming and J lost 1 base; unmatched junction nucleotides: 3. CDR1 is KGHSH, CDR2 LQKENI, per germline. In DNA form, the CDR3 reads TGTGCCAGCTCATCGACAGGGGCGAACACTGAAGCTTTCTTT. Its protein is CASSSTGANTEAFF. Based on the CDR3 plus reference TRBV18 and TRBJ1-1, the full variable domain is NAGVMQNPRHLVRRRGQEARLRCSPMKGHSHVYWYRQLPEEGLKFMVYLQKENIIDESGMPKERFSAEFPKEGPSILRIQQVVRGDSAAYFCASSSTGANTEAFFGQGTRLTVV.

The CDR3 nucleotides read TGCGCCAGCAGCCAACCGCCCTGGGATGAGCAGTACTTC. Protein sequence: CASSQPPWDEQYF. The rearrangement uses TRBV4-3 and TRBJ2-7, with unresolved D. The CDR3 is 13 residues long. Trimming pared 2 bases from V and 7 bases from J, leaving 12 bases between. Germline CDR1 reads LGHNA; CDR2 reads YSLEER.